This T cell receptor (beta chain) is drawn from a study of blood T cell repertoires in COVID-19. The repertoire was sequenced with immunoSEQ multiplex PCR; TCRdb's copy has only in-frame clones and lacks some. Of 27,000 or so clones in the sample, almost 90% were seen once. Trimming removed 3 bases at V and 5 bases at J, with 11 bases between. The CDR3 consists of 14 residues. Germline CDR1 reads KGHSH; CDR2 reads LQKENI. The sequenced sample was peripheral blood. The clonotype was recovered from a human donor in a cohort sampled during active COVID-19. The chain has TRBV18 and TRBJ2-1; D might be TRBD2 (5 bases). The DNA for the CDR3 is TGTGCCAGCTCACCCCCTAGCCTACACAATGAGCAGTTCTTC. It specifies CASSPPSLHNEQFF.